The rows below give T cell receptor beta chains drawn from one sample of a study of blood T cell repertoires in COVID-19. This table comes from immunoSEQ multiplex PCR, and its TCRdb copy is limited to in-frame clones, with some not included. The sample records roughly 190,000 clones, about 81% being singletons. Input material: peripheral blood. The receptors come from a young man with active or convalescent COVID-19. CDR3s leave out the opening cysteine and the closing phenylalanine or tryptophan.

CDR3 protein: SVDSQVYGYT; V gene: TRBV29-1; J gene: TRBJ1-2
CDR3 protein: ASSPAGVTGGYGYT; V gene: TRBV18; J gene: TRBJ1-2
CDR3 protein: ASSYGPLQGQGKLF; V gene: TRBV6-5; J gene: TRBJ1-4
CDR3 protein: ASSHRDKTYEQY; V gene: TRBV7-8; J gene: TRBJ2-7
CDR3 protein: ASSSTGFNTEAF; V gene: TRBV7-6; J gene: TRBJ1-1
CDR3 protein: ASSVREVSGANVLT; V gene: TRBV27; J gene: TRBJ2-6
CDR3 protein: ASSIRTGDYGYT; V gene: TRBV19; J gene: TRBJ1-2
CDR3 protein: ASSPGQGSEKLF; V gene: TRBV5-6; J gene: TRBJ1-4
CDR3 protein: ASSGPGPPGDEQF; V gene: TRBV5-4; J gene: TRBJ2-1
CDR3 protein: ASSSRGLAGAYEQY; V gene: TRBV5-4; J gene: TRBJ2-7
CDR3 protein: ASNVGRSSGNTIY; V gene: TRBV5-6; J gene: TRBJ1-3
CDR3 protein: ATSRGGGAEKLF; V gene: TRBV15; J gene: TRBJ1-4
CDR3 protein: ASSYEGRGSGNTIY; V gene: TRBV6-5; J gene: TRBJ1-3
CDR3 protein: ATSDGAAGQPQH; V gene: TRBV24-1; J gene: TRBJ1-5
CDR3 protein: ASSGIEGYT; V gene: TRBV6-5; J gene: TRBJ1-2
CDR3 protein: ASTATPGYNSPLH; V gene: TRBV28; J gene: TRBJ1-6
CDR3 protein: TMNPDTVNTEAF; V gene: TRBV29-1; J gene: TRBJ1-1
CDR3 protein: ASRPTGGAYSNQPQH; V gene: TRBV28; J gene: TRBJ1-5
CDR3 protein: ASSGRTGYTEQF; V gene: TRBV28; J gene: TRBJ2-1
CDR3 protein: ASSSGGSGNTIY; V gene: TRBV19; J gene: TRBJ1-3
CDR3 protein: ASSSSDRVWNGYT; V gene: TRBV6-2/TRBV6-3; J gene: TRBJ1-2
CDR3 protein: ASSQRQVQNTEAF; V gene: TRBV4-1; J gene: TRBJ1-1
CDR3 protein: ASSYSQLNTEAF; V gene: TRBV6-5; J gene: TRBJ1-1
CDR3 protein: ASSQGQEIEAF; V gene: TRBV28; J gene: TRBJ1-1
CDR3 protein: ASSQMPGGELF; V gene: TRBV3-1/TRBV3-2; J gene: TRBJ2-2
CDR3 protein: SVTSGLTAGELF; V gene: TRBV29-1; J gene: TRBJ2-2